This TCR beta chain was sequenced in a study of blood T cell repertoires in COVID-19. Study-wide context: Acute-phase and convalescent COVID-19 samples originated in the United States, Italy and Spain. Nucleic acid was either cDNA or gDNA, and it came from T cells, B-cell-depleted T cells, or PBMCs.

The CDR3 loop spans 15 amino acids. Germline V lookup: CDR1 SGDLS, CDR2 YYNGEE. Losses at the gene ends were 3 bases for V and 4 bases for J; bases not matched to a gene: 1. Authors' analysis steps: Using reference gene primer amplification, nucleated cell counts were estimated. Measured with immunoSEQ multiplex PCR; TCRdb has only the in-frame clones, and not every one. D and trimming were read from the DNA, whereas the V and J calls and clone size are those reported in that table. The sample holds hundreds of thousands of clones, around 89% seen once. The chain employs TRBV9 and TRBJ1-6; 10 bases are a match to TRBD1. Sequencing was performed on peripheral blood. This clonotype originated in a young woman with acute or convalescent COVID-19. This CDR3 reads CASSGDRGYNSPLHF. As DNA, the CDR3 is TGTGCCAGCAGCGGGGACAGGGGATATAATTCACCCCTCCACTTT.